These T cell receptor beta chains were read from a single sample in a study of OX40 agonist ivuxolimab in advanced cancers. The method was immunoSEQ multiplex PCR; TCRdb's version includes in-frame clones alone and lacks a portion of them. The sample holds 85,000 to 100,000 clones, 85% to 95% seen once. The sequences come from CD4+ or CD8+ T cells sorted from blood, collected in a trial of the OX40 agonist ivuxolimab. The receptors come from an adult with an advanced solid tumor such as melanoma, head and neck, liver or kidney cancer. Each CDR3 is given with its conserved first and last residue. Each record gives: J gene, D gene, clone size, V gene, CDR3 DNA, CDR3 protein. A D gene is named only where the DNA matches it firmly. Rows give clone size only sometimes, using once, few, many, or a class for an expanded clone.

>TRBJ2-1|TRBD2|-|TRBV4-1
TGCGCCAGCAGCCACGCCGCCAGCGGGGGGGCCAGGTATGAGCAGTTCTTC
CASSHAASGGARYEQFF
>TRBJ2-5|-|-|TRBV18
TGTGCCAGCTCACCGAACCAAGAGACCCAGTACTTC
CASSPNQETQYF
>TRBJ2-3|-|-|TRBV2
TGTGCCAGCAGTCGGCCCCTCACAGATACGCAGTATTTT
CASSRPLTDTQYF
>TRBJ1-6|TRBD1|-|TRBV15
TGTGCCACCAGCAGAAGACAGGGCGGTCGGGATTATAATTCACCCCTCCACTTT
CATSRRQGGRDYNSPLHF
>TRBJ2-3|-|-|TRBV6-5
TGTGCCAGCAGGACCCCCAGGGGAAGCACGCAGTATTTT
CASRTPRGSTQYF
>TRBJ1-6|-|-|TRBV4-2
TGTGCCAGCAGCCAAGTGGGGGGGGAGGCGAATAATTCACCCCTCCACTTT
CASSQVGGEANNSPLHF
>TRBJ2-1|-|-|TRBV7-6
TGTGCCAGCACCCTAAGGAGGGACGCGCACTACAATGAGCAGTTCTTC
CASTLRRDAHYNEQFF
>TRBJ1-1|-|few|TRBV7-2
TGTGCCAGCAGCTTAAACCGGGGTGAAGCTTTCTTT
CASSLNRGEAFF
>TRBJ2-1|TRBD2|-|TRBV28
TGTGCCAGCACAGCGGGGGAGTACAATGAGCAGTTCTTC
CASTAGEYNEQFF
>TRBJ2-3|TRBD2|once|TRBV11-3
TGTGCCAGCAGCGAATCCGGGACTAGCTTAGATACGCAGTATTTT
CASSESGTSLDTQYF
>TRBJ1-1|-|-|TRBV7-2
TGTGCCAGCAGCTTAGCTGGACAGCTTGAAGCTTTCTTT
CASSLAGQLEAFF
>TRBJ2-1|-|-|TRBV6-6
TGTGCCAGCAGTTCCTCCGGGAGCTCCTACAATGAGCAGTTCTTC
CASSSSGSSYNEQFF
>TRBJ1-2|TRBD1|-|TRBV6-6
TGTGCCAGCAGTGGGGGACAGAAAAACTATGGCTACACCTTC
CASSGGQKNYGYTF
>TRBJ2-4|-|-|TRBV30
TGTGCCCGGGGGATAGCCAAAAACATTCAGTACTTC
CARGIAKNIQYF
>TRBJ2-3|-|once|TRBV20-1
TGCAGTGCTAACACAGATACGCAGTATTTT
CSANTDTQYF
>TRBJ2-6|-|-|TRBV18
TGTGCCAGCTCCCGCATCTCTGGGGCCAACGTCCTGACTTTC
CASSRISGANVLTF
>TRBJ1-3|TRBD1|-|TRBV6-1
TGTGCCAGCAGTGTGGGACAGGGACCTGGAAACACCATATATTTT
CASSVGQGPGNTIYF
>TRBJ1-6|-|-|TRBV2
TGTGCCAGCAGTCAGGACCGAAAAAATTCACCCCTCCACTTT
CASSQDRKNSPLHF
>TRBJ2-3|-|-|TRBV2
TGTGCCAGCAGGGAACGGGGTCGTGGCACAGATACGCAGTATTTT
CASRERGRGTDTQYF
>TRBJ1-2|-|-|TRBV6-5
TGTGCCAGCAGTTACTCGTACGGGGCTGGCTATGGCTACACCTTC
CASSYSYGAGYGYTF
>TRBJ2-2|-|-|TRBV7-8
TGTGCCAGCAGCCCGGGACCTAAAGGCGGGGAGCTGTTTTTT
CASSPGPKGGELFF
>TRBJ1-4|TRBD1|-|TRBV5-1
TGCGCCAGCAGCTTGTGGGCTACGGGACAGGGTACAACTAATGAAAAACTGTTTTTT
CASSLWATGQGTTNEKLFF
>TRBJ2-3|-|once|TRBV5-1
TGCGCCAGCAGGGTACAAAGCAGCACAGATACGCAGTATTTT
CASRVQSSTDTQYF
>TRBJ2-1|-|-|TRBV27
TGTGCCAGCAGTTTAAATCAGGGGCCGGGGCAGTTCTTC
CASSLNQGPGQFF
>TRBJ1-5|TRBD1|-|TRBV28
TGTGCCAGCAGTCTCGGACAGGGATGGGGCAATCAGCCCCAGCATTTT
CASSLGQGWGNQPQHF
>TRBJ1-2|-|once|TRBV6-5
TGTGCCAGCAGGGAAAGGGGACTCACAAACTATGGCTACACCTTC
CASRERGLTNYGYTF
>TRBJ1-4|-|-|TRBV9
TGTGCCAGCAGCGAACGGATGGGTGAAAAACTGTTTTTT
CASSERMGEKLFF
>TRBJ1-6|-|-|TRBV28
TGTGCCAGCAGCCCACGGACACTTTCTAATTCACCCCTCCACTTT
CASSPRTLSNSPLHF
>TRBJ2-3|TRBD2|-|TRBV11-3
TGTGCCAGCAGCCCGGGACTATCCTACACAGATACGCAGTATTTT
CASSPGLSYTDTQYF
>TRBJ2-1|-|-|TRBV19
TGTGCCAGTAGTAATGGCGGGGTATACAATGAGCAGTTCTTC
CASSNGGVYNEQFF
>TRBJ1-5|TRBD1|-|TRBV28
TGTGCCAGCAGCAGAAGGACAGGGAGAGATCAGCCCCAGCATTTT
CASSRRTGRDQPQHF
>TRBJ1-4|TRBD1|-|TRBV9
TGTGCCAGCAGCGCGCGACAGGGCCCGGAAAAACTGTTTTTT
CASSARQGPEKLFF
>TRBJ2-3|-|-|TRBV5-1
TGCGCCAGCAGCTTTACAGGGACGTCGGGAGATACGCAGTATTTT
CASSFTGTSGDTQYF
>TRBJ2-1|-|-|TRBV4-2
TGTGCCAGCAGCCCGACCGGGACCCCCAATGAGCAGTTCTTC
CASSPTGTPNEQFF
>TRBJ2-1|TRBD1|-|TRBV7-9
TGTGCCAGCAGCACACAAAGACAGGGTCAGAGGTTCTTC
CASSTQRQGQRFF
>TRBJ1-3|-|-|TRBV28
TGTGCCAGCAGTGGGAGCGGGGTCTCTGGAAACACCATATATTTT
CASSGSGVSGNTIYF
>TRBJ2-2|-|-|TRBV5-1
TGCGCCAGCAGCTTGGGACAGGAAAACGGGGAGCTGTTTTTT
CASSLGQENGELFF
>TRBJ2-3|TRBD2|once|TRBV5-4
TGTGCCAGCAGCTTAACCCTAGCGGTCACAGATACGCAGTATTTT
CASSLTLAVTDTQYF
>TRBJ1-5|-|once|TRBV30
TGTGCCTGGAGTGCCTCGGGCCAGCCCCAGCATTTT
CAWSASGQPQHF
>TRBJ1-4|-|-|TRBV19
TGTGCCAGTAGTACGATAACCAGCCGGGTCTCCTCCATTTCTAATGAAAAACTGTTTTTT
CASSTITSRVSSISNEKLFF
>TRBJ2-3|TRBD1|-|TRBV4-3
TGCGCCAGCAGCTTCGGACAGGGGGCAGGAGATACGCAGTATTTT
CASSFGQGAGDTQYF
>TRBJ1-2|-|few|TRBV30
TGTGCCCGTCTCGACCTTAAGTTGAGGGATGGCTACACCTTC
CARLDLKLRDGYTF
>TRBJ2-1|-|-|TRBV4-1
TGCGCCAGCAGCCAAGGGGGTAGGAGGGAGTCGTGGAATGAGCAGTTCTTC
CASSQGGRRESWNEQFF
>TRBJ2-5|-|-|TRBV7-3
TGTGCCAGCAGCAACAACCAAGAGACCCAGTACTTC
CASSNNQETQYF
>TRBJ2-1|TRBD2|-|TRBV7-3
TGTGCCAGCAGCTTCCTAGCGGGGAGGGACAATGAGCAGTTCTTC
CASSFLAGRDNEQFF